One sample yielded the 8 T cell receptor beta chains listed below, sequenced in a study of blood T cell repertoires in COVID-19. The assay was immunoSEQ multiplex PCR, and TCRdb's table has in-frame clones only and misses some. In the table there are about 100,000 clones, roughly 84% of which are singletons. Sequenced input: peripheral blood. All receptors come from a human donor in a cohort sampled during active COVID-19.

This clone has just a few counts. The chain is built from TRBV2 and TRBJ2-7, with 8 bases identical to TRBD2. The CDR3 length is 15 residues. Losses at the gene ends were 3 bases for V and 2 bases for J; bases not matched to a gene: 6. Germline V gene data show CDR1 as SNHLY and CDR2 as FYNNEI. CDR3 in DNA: TGTGCCAGCAGTGACTCTCTAGCGGGCCCCTACGAGCAGTACTTC. Protein product: CASSDSLAGPYEQYF. Full variable domain (outside the CDR3, taken from reference TRBV2 and TRBJ2-7): EPEVTQTPSHQVTQMGQEVILRCVPISNHLYFYWYRQILGQKVEFLVSFYNNEISEKSEIFDDQFSVERPDGSNFTLKIRSTKLEDSAMYFCASSDSLAGPYEQYFGPGTRLTVT.

This clone showed up just once. V is TRBV9 and J is TRBJ2-1; 9 bases match TRBD2. Trimming took 4 bases from V and 8 from J; bases not matched to a gene: 16. In germline, CDR1 is SGDLS, CDR2 YYNGEE. The length of the CDR3 is 17 residues. CDR3 sequence reads: CASSPTLWGLAGDEQFF. The CDR3 DNA is TGTGCCAGCAGCCCCACTTTGTGGGGACTAGCCGGCGATGAGCAGTTCTTC.

The gene calls are TRBV7-6 and TRBJ1-2; 8 nucleotides align to TRBD1. Trimming cost V 5 bases and J 6 bases; bases outside gene matches: 8. The CDR3 is made up of 14 amino acids. The V gene's germline CDR1 is SGHVS and CDR2 FNYEAQ. CDR3 region: CASSPMDRVNGYTF. The CDR3 DNA is TGTGCCAGCAGCCCAATGGACAGGGTGAATGGCTACACCTTC.

The chain carries TRBV4-2 and TRBJ1-5; D is uncertain. The germline V gene encodes CDR1 LGHNA and CDR2 YNFKEQ. V was trimmed by 0 bases and J by 4 bases, leaving 10 bases between them. The CDR3 runs 15 residues. For the CDR3, the DNA is TGTGCCAGCAGCCAAGATCCGGCAGCGAATCAGCCCCAGCATTTT. Amino acid sequence: CASSQDPAANQPQHF.

The rearrangement uses TRBV5-5 and TRBJ2-6, with D tentatively TRBD2 (5 bases). V was trimmed by 0 bases and J by 1 base, leaving 17 bases between them. CDR3 size: 19 residues. Germline V gene lookup returns CDR1 SGHKS and CDR2 YYEKEE (reference sequence). The CDR3 spells CASSLAGSEGLSGANVLTF. The DNA of the CDR3 is TGTGCCAGCAGCTTGGCCGGTAGTGAGGGATTGTCTGGGGCCAACGTCCTGACTTTC.

This clone showed up just once. This chain uses TRBV6-1 with TRBJ1-5; possibly TRBD1 for D (5 bases). CDR3 length equals 13 residues. Germline V gene sequence: CDR1 MNHNS, CDR2 SASEGT. The ends were cut back, 1 base at V and 4 bases at J, with 5 bases in the middle. The CDR3 sequence is CASSEDRNQPQHF. The CDR3 DNA follows: TGTGCCAGCAGTGAAGACAGGAATCAGCCCCAGCATTTT.

A single count supports this clone. The rearrangement uses TRBV30 and TRBJ2-7; weak D call: TRBD2 (6 bases). Looked up from germline, CDR1 is GTSNPN and CDR2 is SVGIG (reference sequence). The V gene lost 5 bases and the J gene lost 5 bases, with 16 bases spanning the gap. This CDR3 comprises 13 residues. CDR3 region: CAWGLGGGNEQYF. The CDR3 nucleotides are TGTGCCTGGGGATTGGGTGGGGGGAACGAGCAGTACTTC.

The V gene is TRBV28, the J gene TRBJ1-5; tentatively, D is TRBD1 (5 bases). CDR3 size: 14 residues. Germline CDR1 reads MDHEN; CDR2 reads SYDVKM. Trimming pared 5 bases from V and 7 bases from J, leaving 15 bases between. Written as DNA, the CDR3 is TGTGCCAGCAGTCGTCCGCAGGGTTTGCAGCCCCAGCATTTT. Translated: CASSRPQGLQPQHF.